A single sample is the source of the 30 T cell receptor beta chains below, sequenced in a study of shared clonotypes between healthy human individuals. Repertoires were generated with immunoSEQ multiplex PCR, while TCRdb's copy carries only in-frame clones and drops some. Of roughly 2.5 million clones listed, around 94% were seen once; the top ten hold roughly 0.15%. The sequencing sample was made of naive CD4+ T cells sorted from blood. Subset noted: CD45RA+ positively selected. These receptors came from a man in his late teens or twenties in good health.

The V gene is TRBV28, the J gene TRBJ1-3, with no clear D. This CDR3 contains 13 residues. Germline-derived CDR1 and CDR2 are MDHEN and SYDVKM. V lost 1 base, J lost 4 bases, and 5 bases lay in between. CDR3 loop: CASSLSWGNTIYF. In DNA, the CDR3 is TGTGCCAGCAGTTTATCGTGGGGAAACACCATATATTTT. Supplemented by reference TRBV28 and TRBJ1-3, the full variable domain reads DVKVTQSSRYLVKRTGEKVFLECVQDMDHENMFWYRQDPGLGLRLIYFSYDVKMKEKGDIPEGYSVSREKKERFSLILESASTNQTSMYLCASSLSWGNTIYFGEGSWLTVV.

This clone was detected a few times. The chain links TRBV5-6 to TRBJ1-1; TRBD1 might be the D (5 bases). The germline V and J ends were trimmed by 0 bases and 3 bases, with 6 bases remaining between them. Germline CDR1 SGHDT, CDR2 YYEEEE. This CDR3 spans 13 amino acids. The CDR3 region is CASSLATDTEAFF. The CDR3 DNA follows: TGTGCCAGCAGCTTGGCGACAGACACTGAAGCTTTCTTT.

This chain connects TRBV10-3 to TRBJ2-7, with 7 bases that match TRBD1. The CDR3 runs 12 residues. Trimming cost V 10 bases and J 4 bases; bases outside gene matches: 7. The germline gives CDR1 ENHRY, CDR2 SYGVKD. The CDR3 sequence is CATSDREYEQYF. Here the CDR3 DNA reads TGTGCCACTTCAGACAGGGAATACGAGCAGTACTTC.

The chain combines TRBV14 with TRBJ2-7; D is undetermined. Deletions cut 5 bases from V and 8 bases from J, with 25 bases between. From germline, CDR1 is SGHDN and CDR2 FVKESK. There are 16 residues in the CDR3. The CDR3 region is CASSVIRALSWGQQYF. The DNA of the CDR3 is TGTGCCAGCAGCGTGATTCGGGCCCTGTCGTGGGGTCAGCAGTACTTC.

This clone has just one count. The rearrangement links TRBV30 to TRBJ1-2; a weak D match, TRBD1 (6 bases). V gave up 3 bases and J gave up 8 bases, with 22 bases separating them. CDR3 length: 15 amino acids. Germline-derived CDR1 and CDR2 are GTSNPN and SVGIG (reference sequence). The CDR3, as DNA: TGTGCCTGGAGCCCAGGGGTTGCTGGAATGTTGGGCTACACCTTC. Translated, it gives CAWSPGVAGMLGYTF.

The rearrangement links TRBV6-1 to TRBJ2-5; 9 bases are shared with TRBD1. Germline CDR1 is MNHNS and CDR2 is SASEGT. V shed 6 bases, J shed 4 bases, and the junction held 3 bases outside the gene matches. This CDR3 is 13 amino acids long. Here the CDR3 reads CASRNRGRETQYF. The CDR3 nucleotides are TGTGCCAGCAGGAACAGGGGGCGAGAGACCCAGTACTTC.

V usage is TRBV5-6 and J usage is TRBJ2-7; 8 bases line up with TRBD2. The CDR3 contains 16 residues. The trim removed 4 bases at V and 0 bases at J, leaving 9 bases unmatched. The V gene's germline CDR1 is SGHDT and CDR2 YYEEEE. Here the CDR3 reads CASSLDRGGLSYEQYF. The DNA of the CDR3 is TGTGCCAGCAGCCTGGACCGGGGGGGCCTCTCCTACGAGCAGTACTTC.

This clone was observed a single time. The rearrangement links TRBV25-1 to TRBJ1-1, with a tentative D call TRBD1 (5 bases). The CDR3 sequence is 17 residues long. V lost 5 bases and J lost 8, with 27 bases in between. CDR1 is MGHDK and CDR2 is SYGVNS in the germline V gene. The CDR3 coding sequence is TGTGCCAGCAGTCCTATGGGTCGCGGGGGAGGTTTATTAGAAGCTTTCTTT. Protein: CASSPMGRGGGLLEAFF.

This clone was seen once. This chain uses TRBV30 with TRBJ2-4; 7 nucleotides line up with TRBD1. The trim removed 5 bases at V and 4 bases at J, leaving 5 bases unmatched. The CDR3 extends over 13 amino acids. Per germline, CDR1 GTSNPN and CDR2 SVGIG (reference sequence). CDR3 residues: CAWVGTEKNIQYF. The CDR3 DNA follows: TGTGCCTGGGTAGGGACAGAGAAAAACATTCAGTACTTC. Complete variable domain (other parts from reference TRBV30 and TRBJ2-4): SQTIHQWPATLVQPVGSPLSLECTVEGTSNPNLYWYRQAAGRGLQLLFYSVGIGQISSEVPQNLSASRPQDRQFILSSKKLLLSDSGFYLCAWVGTEKNIQYFGAGTRLSVL.

As to this clone: The sample contains more than one DNA sequence encoding this CDR3. The chain carries TRBV7-9 and TRBJ2-7; 7 bases agree with TRBD1. Germline CDR1 is SEHNR and CDR2 is FQNEAQ (reference sequence). The CDR3 runs 13 residues. V lost 0 bases, J lost 5 bases, and 1 base stayed unmatched. CDR3 DNA: TGTGCCAGCAGCTTAGCAGGGGGCAACGAGCAGTACTTC. It is translated as CASSLAGGNEQYF.

A remark on this clone: At the DNA level, this CDR3 is encoded by other sequences in the same sample as well. The J gene is TRBJ2-3, the V gene TRBV10-3; D call uncertain. CDR1 is ENHRY, CDR2 SYGVKD, per germline. Deletions cut 4 bases from V and 2 bases from J, with 7 bases between. This CDR3 spans 13 amino acids. The CDR3: CAISGGYTDTQYF. The DNA of the CDR3 is TGTGCCATCAGTGGTGGTTACACAGATACGCAGTATTTT.

The chain employs TRBV5-1 and TRBJ2-7, with D possibly being TRBD1 (5 bases). The germline V and J ends were trimmed by 0 bases and 9 bases, with 19 bases remaining between them. Germline V gene lookup returns CDR1 SGHRS and CDR2 YFSETQ. The CDR3 length is 15 residues. The CDR3 region has the DNA TGCGCCAGCAGCTTGGGTACACCATCAACCCAGGGGCAGTACTTC. Amino acid sequence: CASSLGTPSTQGQYF.

The chain is built from TRBV18 and TRBJ2-1; D call uncertain. The germline V gene has CDR1 KGHSH and CDR2 LQKENI. Trimming removed 4 bases from V and 1 base from J, with 11 bases in between. CDR3 length: 15 residues. DNA of the CDR3: TGTGCCAGCTCACTTAACCGGGTATCCTACAATGAGCAGTTCTTC. As protein: CASSLNRVSYNEQFF.

The chain joins TRBV21-1 to TRBJ1-6. TRBV21-1 is a pseudogene. The CDR3 is 16 residues long. The CDR3 region is CASLSRSGTQNSPLHF. The CDR3 DNA reads TGTGCCAGCTTGTCGAGATCTGGGACTCAGAATTCACCCCTCCACTTT.

This clone was seen only once. The chain is built from TRBV28 and TRBJ1-2; 8 positions match TRBD1. Germline-derived CDR1 and CDR2 are MDHEN and SYDVKM. This CDR3 is 15 amino acids long. V trimming: 6 bases; J trimming: 3 bases; junction bases outside the gene matches: 9. CDR3 bases: TGTGCCAGCAGGGTGATGGACAGGGACGACTATGGCTACACCTTC. Amino acids: CASRVMDRDDYGYTF.

The genes are TRBV12-5 and TRBJ2-5; no clear D gene. The ends were cut back, 0 bases at V and 5 bases at J, with 7 bases in the middle. CDR1 is LGHNT, CDR2 FRNRAP, per germline. The CDR3 consists of 13 residues. The CDR3 protein is CASGLVQMETQYF. For the CDR3, the DNA is TGTGCTAGTGGTTTGGTACAGATGGAGACCCAGTACTTC. The whole variable domain, remainder taken from reference TRBV12-5 and TRBJ2-5, is DARVTQTPRHKVTEMGQEVTMRCQPILGHNTVFWYRQTMMQGLELLAYFRNRAPLDDSGMPKDRFSAEMPDATLATLKIQPSEPRDSAVYFCASGLVQMETQYFGPGTRLLVL.

About this clone itself: In the same sample, other DNA sequences code for this CDR3. This sequence joins TRBV5-1 and TRBJ2-1; 12 bases are a match to TRBD2. This CDR3 has 15 amino acids. Germline CDR1 is SGHRS and CDR2 is YFSETQ. V shed 4 bases and J 5 bases; nucleotides not matched to a gene: 4. The CDR3 protein is CASSLRLAGDNEQFF. The CDR3 DNA sequence: TGCGCCAGCAGCCTACGACTAGCGGGAGACAATGAGCAGTTCTTC.

The chain joins TRBV5-1 to TRBJ1-1, with D hard to call. This CDR3 is built from 15 residues. Germline loops: CDR1 SGHRS, CDR2 YFSETQ. V was clipped by 0 bases and J by 1 base, with 10 bases between them. The chain's CDR3 is CASSLDGIGNTEAFF. For the CDR3, the DNA is TGCGCCAGCAGCTTGGATGGGATCGGGAACACTGAAGCTTTCTTT.

CDR3 residues: CASSNRGLRNTEAFF. The CDR3 nucleotides are TGCGCCAGTTCTAACAGGGGGCTACGGAACACTGAAGCTTTCTTT. The chain employs TRBV5-1 and TRBJ1-1, with 9 positions matching TRBD1. V shed 8 bases, J shed 1 base, and the junction held 9 bases outside the gene matches. The CDR3 length is 15 residues. CDR1 and CDR2 from the germline V gene are SGHRS and YFSETQ.

The rearrangement links TRBV5-1 to TRBJ2-7; D ambiguous. V was clipped by 2 bases and J by 0 bases, with 9 bases between them. Looked up from germline, CDR1 is SGHRS and CDR2 is YFSETQ. This CDR3 has 14 amino acids. As DNA, the CDR3 is TGCGCCAGCAGCTTCCAGGACCTCTCCTACGAGCAGTACTTC. Translating it yields CASSFQDLSYEQYF.

The chain employs TRBV19 and TRBJ2-3, with D perhaps assigned TRBD1 or TRBD2 (6 bases each). Germline V CDR1 and CDR2: LNHDA, SQIVND (reference sequence). V dropped 2 bases and J dropped 5 bases, with 14 bases sitting between them. This CDR3 has 15 amino acids. The DNA of the CDR3 is TGTGCCAGTAGTATAAGAGGGGGGTCCGGAGATACGCAGTATTTT. Translated, it gives CASSIRGGSGDTQYF.

This clone appeared a single time. The chain combines TRBV30 with TRBJ2-7; D is possibly TRBD2 (5 bases). Between the trimmed V and J ends, which lost 0 bases and 7 bases, there was a span of 13 bases. CDR3 length equals 13 residues. Germline values: CDR1 GTSNPN, CDR2 SVGIG (reference sequence). The CDR3 DNA is TGTGCCTGGAGTGTCGGGGAGACCGGGGAGCAGTACTTC. Translated, it gives CAWSVGETGEQYF.

The chain combines TRBV9 with TRBJ2-3; TRBD2 matches at 8 bases. The germline V gene encodes CDR1 SGDLS and CDR2 YYNGEE. With V trimmed by 3 bases and J by 3 bases, 9 bases remained unmatched. CDR3 size: 16 residues. CDR3 protein: CASSADPGGRTDTQYF. CDR3 nucleotide sequence: TGTGCCAGCAGCGCCGACCCGGGGGGGCGGACAGATACGCAGTATTTT.

This clone occurred a few times. The J gene is TRBJ1-1, the V gene TRBV5-6; D gene uncertain. This CDR3 contains 10 residues. CDR1 SGHDT and CDR2 YYEEEE come from the germline V gene. The CDR3 loop reads CARVFSEAFF. In DNA form, the CDR3 reads TGTGCGAGGGTCTTCAGTGAAGCTTTCTTT.

The rearrangement links TRBV7-2 to TRBJ2-2, with D hard to call. The ends were cut back, 5 bases at V and 6 bases at J, with 13 bases in the middle. In germline, CDR1 is SGHTA, CDR2 FQGNSA. There are 14 residues in the CDR3. As DNA, the CDR3 is TGTGCCAGCAGCCTAGTGGGTACCGCCGGGGAGCTGTTTTTT. The encoded protein is CASSLVGTAGELFF.

The chain uses TRBV14 and TRBJ2-5, with 14 bases fitting TRBD2. Per germline, CDR1 SGHDN and CDR2 FVKESK. This CDR3 has 15 amino acids. Losses at the gene ends were 1 base for V and 7 bases for J; bases not matched to a gene: 2. The CDR3 protein is CASSQGLAGGMTQYF. The CDR3 DNA sequence: TGTGCCAGCAGCCAAGGACTAGCGGGGGGGATGACCCAGTACTTC.

CDR3 amino acids: CASSSSQGVGGYTF. The DNA for the CDR3 is TGTGCCAGCAGTTCGTCTCAGGGGGTGGGTGGCTACACCTTC. V usage is TRBV6-5 and J usage is TRBJ1-2; 7 nucleotides align to TRBD1. This CDR3 is 14 amino acids long. The trim removed 4 bases at V and 7 bases at J, leaving 9 bases unmatched. The V gene's germline CDR1 is MNHEY and CDR2 SVGAGI.

The CDR3 DNA is TGTGCCAGCACCGTGCAACGGGAGAACTACGAGCAGTACTTC. It is translated as CASTVQRENYEQYF. The V call is TRBV5-6, the J call TRBJ2-7; D might be TRBD2 (6 bases). The CDR3 runs to 14 residues. Germline lookup yields CDR1 SGHDT and CDR2 YYEEEE. V dropped 6 bases and J dropped 3 bases, with 16 bases sitting between them.

A note on this clone: The same CDR3 is also encoded by other DNA sequences in this sample. V and J are TRBV30 and TRBJ2-5; TRBD2 matches at 8 bases. The CDR3 spans 11 residues. The V segment lost 4 bases and the J segment 5 bases; nucleotides outside the gene matches: 0. Germline-derived CDR1 and CDR2 are GTSNPN and SVGIG (reference sequence). The DNA for the CDR3 is TGTGCCTGGACTAGCGGGGAGACCCAGTACTTC. This encodes CAWTSGETQYF.

The V and J genes are TRBV19 and TRBJ1-1; unclear D gene. The V gene lost 7 bases and the J gene lost 3 bases, with 9 bases spanning the gap. The CDR3 contains 12 residues. CDR1 and CDR2 (germline): LNHDA, SQIVND (reference sequence). CDR3 sequence (DNA): TGTGCCAGTAAACTCAAAGACACTGAAGCTTTCTTT. This translates into CASKLKDTEAFF.